The following is a TCR beta chain sequence with its context. These data are taken from a study of T cells and Merkel cell carcinoma outcomes. The CDR3 consists of 15 residues. Germline values: CDR1 SEHNR, CDR2 FQNEAQ (reference sequence). J was trimmed by 1 base and V by 5 bases; bases with no gene match: 6. Only in-frame clones appear in the TCRdb table, and some are missing; sequencing was by immunoSEQ multiplex PCR. The sample includes approximately 20,000 clones, around 80% of them seen just once. Sequences were obtained from tumor tissue from Merkel cell carcinoma. This TCR derives from a human donor with Merkel cell carcinoma. The V and J genes are TRBV7-9 and TRBJ2-3; 7 bases are shared with TRBD1. CDR3 nucleotide sequence: TGTGCCAGCAGCCGTCCCGGGACAGGCACAGATACGCAGTATTTT. The encoded protein is CASSRPGTGTDTQYF.